This T cell receptor (beta chain) was observed in a study of CD8+ T cells in alopecia areata. Germline assignment: CDR1 SQVTM and CDR2 ANQGSEA. Unmatched junction bases numbered 6, after V lost 7 bases and J lost 4 bases. This CDR3 is 12 amino acids long. Extracted RNA was reverse transcribed, and the resulting cDNA served as sequencing template. Sequencing used immunoSEQ multiplex PCR; TCRdb keeps in-frame clones, though not all of them. The sample includes 200,000 to 250,000 clones, around 66% of them seen just once. Noted treatment: oral pan-JAK inhibitor, 5-10 mg twice daily. PBMCs, the starting material, were the source of sorted CD4+ and CD8+ T cells.

This sequence joins TRBV29-1 and TRBJ1-1; 7 bases line up with TRBD1. The material was CD4+ T cells sorted from blood, obtained at week 44, from a patient treated with tofacitinib. The clonotype was recovered from a human donor with alopecia areata. This chain's CDR3 is CSAGQFGTEAFF. CDR3 nucleotide sequence: TGCAGCGCGGGACAGTTTGGCACTGAAGCTTTCTTT.